Below, one T cell receptor beta chain is given with its context. This entry comes from a study of cytomegalovirus exposure and HLA in healthy donors. Clones were read by immunoSEQ multiplex PCR, and TCRdb kept only the in-frame ones, dropping some. This table holds some 64,000 clones, around 96% found once. This CDR3 contains 17 residues. Per the germline V gene, CDR1 is SEHNR and CDR2 is FQNEAQ (reference sequence). V trimming: 5 bases; J trimming: 1 base; junction bases outside the gene matches: 12. This TCR derives from a woman aged 18-29 years in good health and CMV-seronegative. Sequencing used PBMCs. V gene TRBV7-9 combines with J gene TRBJ1-1, with 8 bases fitting TRBD1. The CDR3 region has the DNA TGTGCCAGCAGCCCCGGGACAGGAACTAACTGGAACACTGAAGCTTTCTTT. This encodes CASSPGTGTNWNTEAFF.